This TCR beta chain derives from a study of blood T cell repertoires in COVID-19. The assay was immunoSEQ multiplex PCR, and TCRdb's table has in-frame clones only and misses some. The data contain some 490,000 clones, 80% to 90% of them singletons. Trimming removed 0 bases from V and 2 bases from J; junction bases left unmatched: 2. CDR1 and CDR2 from the germline V gene are SGHNT and YYREEE (reference sequence). The length of the CDR3 is 14 residues. The sample consisted of peripheral blood. The chain joins TRBV5-4 to TRBJ2-7; 7 bases are a match to TRBD2. The origin of this receptor is a human donor in a cohort sampled during active COVID-19. The CDR3 DNA is TGTGCCAGCAGCTTGGGGACTAGTACCTACGAGCAGTACTTC. Encoded protein: CASSLGTSTYEQYF.